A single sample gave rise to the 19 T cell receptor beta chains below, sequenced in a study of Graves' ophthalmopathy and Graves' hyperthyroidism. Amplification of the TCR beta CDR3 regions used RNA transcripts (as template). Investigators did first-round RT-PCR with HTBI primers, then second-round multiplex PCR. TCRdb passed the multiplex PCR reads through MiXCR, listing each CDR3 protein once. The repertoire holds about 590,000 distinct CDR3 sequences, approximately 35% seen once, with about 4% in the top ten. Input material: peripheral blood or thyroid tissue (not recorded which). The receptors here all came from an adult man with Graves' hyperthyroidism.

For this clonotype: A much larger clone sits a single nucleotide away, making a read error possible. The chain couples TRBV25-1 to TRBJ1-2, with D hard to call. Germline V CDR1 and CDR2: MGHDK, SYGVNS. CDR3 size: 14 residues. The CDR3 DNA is TGTGCCAGCAGTGAATCCGGCAAATACTATGGCTGCACCTTC. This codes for CASSESGKYYGCTF.

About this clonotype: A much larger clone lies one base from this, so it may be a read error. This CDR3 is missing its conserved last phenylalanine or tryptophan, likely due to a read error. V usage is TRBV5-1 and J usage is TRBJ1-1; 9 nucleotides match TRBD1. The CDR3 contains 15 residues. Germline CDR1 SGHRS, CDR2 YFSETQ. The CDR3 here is CASSPRWTGDTEAFI. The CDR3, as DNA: TGTGCCAGCAGTCCGCGATGGACAGGGGACACTGAAGCTTTCATT.

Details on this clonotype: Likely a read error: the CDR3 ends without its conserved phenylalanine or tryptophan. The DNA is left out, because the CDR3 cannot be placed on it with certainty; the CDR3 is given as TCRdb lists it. This chain's CDR3 is CAISDRQG. This sequence joins TRBV10-3 and TRBJ1-2; no check of the table's D call, TRBD1, against the DNA was made. Per germline, CDR1 ENHRY and CDR2 SYGVKD. The CDR3 contains 8 residues when both ends are counted.

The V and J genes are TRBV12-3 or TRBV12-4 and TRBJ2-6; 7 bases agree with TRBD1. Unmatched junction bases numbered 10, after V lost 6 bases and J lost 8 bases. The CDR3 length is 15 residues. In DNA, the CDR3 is TGTGCCAGCAGATTCGATACAGGGGCCCCCAACGTCCTGACTTTC. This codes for CASRFDTGAPNVLTF.

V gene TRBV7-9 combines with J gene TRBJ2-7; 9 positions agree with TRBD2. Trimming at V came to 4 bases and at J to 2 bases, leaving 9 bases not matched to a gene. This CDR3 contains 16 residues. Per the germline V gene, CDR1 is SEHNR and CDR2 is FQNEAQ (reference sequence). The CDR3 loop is CASSSLTSGLTYEQYF. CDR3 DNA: TGTGCCAGCAGCTCGTTGACTAGCGGCTTAACCTACGAGCAGTACTTC. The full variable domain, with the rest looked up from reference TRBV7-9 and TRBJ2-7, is DTGVSQNPRHKITKRGQNVTFRCDPISEHNRLYWYRQTLGQGPEFLTYFQNEAQLEKSRLLSDRFSAERPKGSFSTLEIQRTEQGDSAMYLCASSSLTSGLTYEQYFGPGTRLTVT.

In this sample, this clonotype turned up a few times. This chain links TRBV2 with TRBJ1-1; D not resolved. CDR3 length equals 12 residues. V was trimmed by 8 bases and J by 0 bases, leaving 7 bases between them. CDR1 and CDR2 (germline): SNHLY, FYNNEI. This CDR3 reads CASPTLNTEAFF. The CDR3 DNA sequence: TGTGCCAGCCCGACCCTGAACACTGAAGCTTTCTTT. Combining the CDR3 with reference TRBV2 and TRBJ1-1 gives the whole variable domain EPEVTQTPSHQVTQMGQEVILRCVPISNHLYFYWYRQILGQKVEFLVSFYNNEISEKSEIFDDQFSVERPDGSNFTLKIRSTKLEDSAMYFCASPTLNTEAFFGQGTRLTVV.

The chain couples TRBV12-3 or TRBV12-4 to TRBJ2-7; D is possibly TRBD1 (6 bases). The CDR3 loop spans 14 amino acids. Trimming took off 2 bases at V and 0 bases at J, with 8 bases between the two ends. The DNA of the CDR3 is TGTGCCAGCAGTTTAATGGACAGCTCCTACGAGCAGTACTTC. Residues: CASSLMDSSYEQYF.

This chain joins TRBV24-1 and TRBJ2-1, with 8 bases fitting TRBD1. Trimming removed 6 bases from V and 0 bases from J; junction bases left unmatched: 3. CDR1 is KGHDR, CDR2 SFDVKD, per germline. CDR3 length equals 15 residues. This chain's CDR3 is CATSWTGSSYNEQFF. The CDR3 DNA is TGTGCCACCAGTTGGACAGGGAGCTCCTACAATGAGCAGTTCTTC.

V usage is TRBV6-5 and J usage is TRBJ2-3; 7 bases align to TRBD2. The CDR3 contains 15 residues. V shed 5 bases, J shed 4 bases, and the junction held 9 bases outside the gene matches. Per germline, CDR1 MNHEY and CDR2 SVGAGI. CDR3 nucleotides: TGTGCCAGCAGTGAAGAAGCGGGACCTCCAGATACGCAGTATTTT. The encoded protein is CASSEEAGPPDTQYF.

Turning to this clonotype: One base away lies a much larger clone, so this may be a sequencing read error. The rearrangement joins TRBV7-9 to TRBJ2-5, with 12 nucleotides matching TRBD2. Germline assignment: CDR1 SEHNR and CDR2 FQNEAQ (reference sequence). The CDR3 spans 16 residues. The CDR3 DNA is TGTGCCAGCAGCTTCGGACTAGCGGGGACTCAAGAGACCCGGTACTTC. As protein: CASSFGLAGTQETRYF.

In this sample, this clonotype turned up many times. For the CDR3, the DNA is TGTGCCAGCAGCCAATCTGTAGGACAGGGCATTACCTACGAGCAGTACTTC. The encoded protein is CASSQSVGQGITYEQYF. The chain couples TRBV7-8 to TRBJ2-7, with TRBD1 matching 8 bases. The CDR3 has 17 residues. Germline V CDR1 and CDR2: SGHVS, FQNEAQ. The ends lost 5 bases at V and 2 bases at J; junction bases unmatched: 14.

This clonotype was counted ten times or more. CDR3 amino acids: CASSFGQDYGYTF. CDR3 coding DNA: TGTGCCAGCAGCTTCGGACAGGACTATGGCTACACCTTC. V is TRBV7-6 and J is TRBJ1-2; 7 bases match TRBD1. The J segment lost 3 bases and the V segment lost 3 bases, leaving 1 base of the junction unmatched. Germline CDR1 and CDR2: SGHVS and FNYEAQ. This CDR3 has 13 amino acids. Based on the CDR3 plus reference TRBV7-6 and TRBJ1-2, the full variable domain is GAGVSQSPRYKVTKRGQDVALRCDPISGHVSLYWYRQALGQGPEFLTYFNYEAQQDKSGLPNDRFSAERPEGSISTLTIQRTEQRDSAMYRCASSFGQDYGYTFGSGTRLTVV.

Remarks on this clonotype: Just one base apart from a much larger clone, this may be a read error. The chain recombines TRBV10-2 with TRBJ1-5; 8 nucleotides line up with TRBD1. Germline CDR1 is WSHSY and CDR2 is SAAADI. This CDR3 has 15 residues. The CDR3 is CASSLGRGQRQPQHF. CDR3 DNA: TGTGCCAGCAGCCTGGGCAGGGGGCAACGGCAGCCCCAGCATTTT.

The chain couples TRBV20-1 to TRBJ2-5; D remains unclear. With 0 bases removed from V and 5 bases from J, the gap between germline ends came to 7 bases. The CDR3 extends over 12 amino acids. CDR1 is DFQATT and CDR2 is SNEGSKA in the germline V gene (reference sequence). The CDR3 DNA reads TGCAGTGCTAGAGATGGCGTGGAGACCCAGTACTTC. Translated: CSARDGVETQYF.

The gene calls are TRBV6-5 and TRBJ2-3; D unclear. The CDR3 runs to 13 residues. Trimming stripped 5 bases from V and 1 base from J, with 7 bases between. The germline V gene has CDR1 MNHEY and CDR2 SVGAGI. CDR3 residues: CASSQIGTDTQYF. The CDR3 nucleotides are TGTGCCAGCAGTCAAATCGGCACAGATACGCAGTATTTT.

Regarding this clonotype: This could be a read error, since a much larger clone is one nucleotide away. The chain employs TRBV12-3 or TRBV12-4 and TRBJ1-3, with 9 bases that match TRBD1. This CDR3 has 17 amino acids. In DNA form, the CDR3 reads TGTGCCAGCAGCCCGGGAGCCTTTATGGACAGGGGAAACACCTTATATTTT. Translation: CASSPGAFMDRGNTLYF.

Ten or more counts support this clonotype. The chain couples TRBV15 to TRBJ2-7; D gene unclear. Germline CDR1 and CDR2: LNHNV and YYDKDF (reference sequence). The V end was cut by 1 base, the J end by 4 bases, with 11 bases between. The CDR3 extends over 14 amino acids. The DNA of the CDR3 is TGTGCCACCAGCAGAGGAGGATCTCAGTACGAGCAGTACTTC. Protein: CATSRGGSQYEQYF.

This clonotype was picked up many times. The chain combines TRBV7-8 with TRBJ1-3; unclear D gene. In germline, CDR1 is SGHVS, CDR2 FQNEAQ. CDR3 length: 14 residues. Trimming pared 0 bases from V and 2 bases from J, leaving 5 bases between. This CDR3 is CASSLAGTGNTIYF. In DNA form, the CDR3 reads TGTGCCAGCAGCTTAGCAGGCACTGGAAACACCATATATTTT.

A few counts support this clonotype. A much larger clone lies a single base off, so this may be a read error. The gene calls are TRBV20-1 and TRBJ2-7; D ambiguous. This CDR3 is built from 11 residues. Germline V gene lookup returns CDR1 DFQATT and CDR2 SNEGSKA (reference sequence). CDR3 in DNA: TGCAGTGCTAGACAGGCCGCTGAGCGGTACTTC. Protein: CSARQAAERYF.